A single sample gave rise to the 18 T cell receptor beta chains below, sequenced in a study of cytomegalovirus exposure and HLA in healthy donors. A multiplex PCR was run with 60 Vbeta primers and 13 Jbeta primers. Assay: immunoSEQ multiplex PCR; the TCRdb copy retains only in-frame clones and omits some. The sample holds 70,000 to 95,000 clones, roughly 86% seen once. Input material: PBMCs. The receptors shown here come from a woman under 30 in good health and CMV-seropositive.

The sample holds one count of this clone. The genes are TRBV7-8 and TRBJ1-1; D gene unclear. V was shortened by 3 bases and J by 4 bases, with 12 bases between the two germline ends. CDR3 size: 14 residues. Germline CDR1 SGHVS, CDR2 FQNEAQ. This chain's CDR3 is CASSFLTEGTEAFF. The CDR3, as DNA: TGTGCCAGCAGCTTTCTCACAGAGGGCACTGAAGCTTTCTTT.

This clone was picked up a small number of times. This chain connects TRBV28 to TRBJ1-5; TRBD1 matches 9 bases. The V and J ends lost 6 bases and 6 bases, in that order; junction bases with no gene match: 6. Germline V gene data show CDR1 as MDHEN and CDR2 as SYDVKM. This CDR3 contains 14 residues. The CDR3 bases are TGTGCCAGCAGGTCCGGGACAGGGATTCAGCCCCAGCATTTT. Its protein product is CASRSGTGIQPQHF.

The table lists this clone with a count of one. J is TRBJ2-7 and V is TRBV28; D is possibly TRBD2 (5 bases). CDR3 size: 13 residues. Between the trimmed V and J ends, which lost 6 bases and 3 bases, there was a span of 12 bases. Germline values: CDR1 MDHEN, CDR2 SYDVKM. Here the CDR3 reads CASSPPSRYEQYF. In DNA form, the CDR3 reads TGTGCCAGCAGCCCCCCTAGCCGCTACGAGCAGTACTTC. Variable domain in full (rest from reference TRBV28 and TRBJ2-7): DVKVTQSSRYLVKRTGEKVFLECVQDMDHENMFWYRQDPGLGLRLIYFSYDVKMKEKGDIPEGYSVSREKKERFSLILESASTNQTSMYLCASSPPSRYEQYFGPGTRLTVT.

The chain uses TRBV28 and TRBJ1-1; D perhaps matches TRBD1 (6 bases). Germline V lookup: CDR1 MDHEN, CDR2 SYDVKM. With 5 bases removed from V and 4 bases from J, the gap between germline ends came to 14 bases. The CDR3 is 14 residues long. This CDR3 is CASSPSDRFTEAFF. Written as DNA, the CDR3 is TGTGCCAGCAGTCCCTCGGACAGATTCACTGAAGCTTTCTTT.

The J gene is TRBJ2-2, the V gene TRBV15; weak D call: TRBD2 (5 bases). This CDR3 is built from 14 residues. Germline V gene data show CDR1 as LNHNV and CDR2 as YYDKDF (reference sequence). With 5 bases removed from V and 5 bases from J, the gap between germline ends came to 12 bases. The CDR3 DNA reads as TGTGCCACCAGCCGCTCACTAGAGACCGGGGAGCTGTTTTTT. Protein: CATSRSLETGELFF.

The chain recombines TRBV9 with TRBJ2-1; the match to TRBD2 covers 11 bases. CDR1 SGDLS and CDR2 YYNGEE come from the germline V gene. This CDR3 is built from 15 residues. The trim removed 4 bases at V and 5 bases at J, leaving 5 bases unmatched. CDR3 in DNA: TGTGCCAGCAGCCCCCTGGGACTAGCGGACAATGAGCAGTTCTTC. This gives the protein CASSPLGLADNEQFF.

The rearrangement links TRBV29-1 to TRBJ2-1; TRBD1 matches at 7 bases. This CDR3 is built from 22 residues. The trim removed 5 bases at V and 4 bases at J, leaving 32 bases unmatched. The germline gives CDR1 SQVTM, CDR2 ANQGSEA. CDR3 residues: CSVKMRPLKLTGNRKAYNEQFF. The CDR3 DNA reads TGCAGCGTTAAAATGAGACCACTGAAATTGACAGGGAACAGGAAAGCGTACAATGAGCAGTTCTTC.

This clone was seen a few times. The chain uses TRBV6-1 and TRBJ1-4; D not resolved. From germline, CDR1 is MNHNS and CDR2 SASEGT. V was cut by 0 bases and J by 10 bases, with 12 bases left in between. This CDR3 comprises 14 residues. The CDR3 loop reads CASSEAEEPAKLFF. The CDR3 DNA reads as TGTGCCAGCAGTGAAGCGGAGGAGCCGGCAAAACTGTTTTTT.

The CDR3 DNA sequence: TGCGCCAGCAGCGGGGGCCTGATTCCGAACACCGGGGAGCTGTTTTTT. Translating it yields CASSGGLIPNTGELFF. The chain recombines TRBV5-1 with TRBJ2-2, with D perhaps TRBD1 (6 bases). Germline CDR1 and CDR2: SGHRS and YFSETQ. Trimming removed 4 bases at V and 0 bases at J, with 13 bases between. The CDR3 has 16 residues.

The chain couples TRBV5-1 to TRBJ2-5; TRBD1 matches 9 bases. V was pared by 0 bases and J by 5 bases, with 5 bases of the junction left unmatched. The CDR3 contains 15 residues. Germline loops: CDR1 SGHRS, CDR2 YFSETQ. The DNA for the CDR3 is TGCGCCAGCAGCTTGGACCCTACAGGGGGCGAGACCCAGTACTTC. Translating it yields CASSLDPTGGETQYF.

The CDR3 nucleotides read TGTGCCAGCAGCCAAGCCGTACGGGGGGCTAGGGGTTCACCCCTCCACTTT. Translation: CASSQAVRGARGSPLHF. The V gene is TRBV14, the J gene TRBJ1-6; D is possibly TRBD1 (6 bases). The CDR3 loop spans 17 amino acids. V was pared by 1 base and J by 9 bases, with 19 bases between. Germline CDR1 SGHDN, CDR2 FVKESK.

V usage is TRBV10-1 and J usage is TRBJ1-1, with D uncertain. V was trimmed by 0 bases and J by 8 bases, leaving 10 bases between them. The CDR3 contains 13 residues. CDR1 is WNHNN, CDR2 SYGVQD, per germline (reference sequence). The CDR3 region is CASSESAGREAFF. In DNA form, the CDR3 reads TGCGCCAGCAGTGAGTCGGCGGGTCGGGAAGCTTTCTTT.

The V and J genes are TRBV4-1 and TRBJ2-7, with D maybe TRBD1 (6 bases). V shed 2 bases and J shed 2 bases, with 13 bases lying between them. The germline CDR1 and CDR2 sequences are MGHRA and YSYEKL. This CDR3 region has 15 residues. The CDR3 DNA follows: TGCGCCAGCAGCCAAACCTCCAAGGGGGCCTACGAGCAGTACTTC. It specifies CASSQTSKGAYEQYF.

The chain combines TRBV28 with TRBJ1-5; D gene ambiguous. The CDR3 length is 14 residues. Germline V gene lookup returns CDR1 MDHEN and CDR2 SYDVKM. The V gene lost 7 bases and the J gene lost 2 bases, with 12 bases spanning the gap. CDR3 coding DNA: TGTGCCAGCACGACCGACTGGGGCAATCAGCCCCAGCATTTT. Translating it yields CASTTDWGNQPQHF.

The V and J genes are TRBV2 and TRBJ1-6; possibly TRBD1 for D (6 bases). CDR3 size: 13 residues. V was cut by 10 bases and J by 9 bases, with 16 bases left in between. Germline V gives CDR1 SNHLY, CDR2 FYNNEI. CDR3 DNA sequence: TGTGCCAACAGACACCCAGGGGTTTCACCCCTCCACTTT. Protein sequence: CANRHPGVSPLHF.

The chain is built from TRBV30 and TRBJ2-7; 10 positions agree with TRBD2. The V gene end was trimmed by 0 bases and the J gene end by 4 bases; junction bases not matched to a gene: 0. Germline CDR1 GTSNPN, CDR2 SVGIG (reference sequence). The CDR3 sequence is 13 residues long. CDR3 region: CAWSVAGGYEQYF. Here the CDR3 DNA reads TGTGCCTGGAGTGTAGCGGGAGGGTACGAGCAGTACTTC.

In this sample, this clone turned up once. The genes are TRBV10-2 and TRBJ1-4, with no clear D. This CDR3 comprises 15 residues. Trimming left V 2 bases short and J 5 bases short, with 12 bases between. The germline V gene encodes CDR1 WSHSY and CDR2 SAAADI. This CDR3 reads CASSEAGSRNEKLFF. DNA for the CDR3: TGCGCCAGCAGTGAGGCCGGGAGCAGAAATGAAAAACTGTTTTTT.

This sequence joins TRBV9 and TRBJ2-7; maybe TRBD2 (5 bases). The CDR3 totals 15 residues. Looked up from germline, CDR1 is SGDLS and CDR2 is YYNGEE. V gave up 0 bases and J gave up 3 bases, with 13 bases separating them. The DNA of the CDR3 is TGTGCCAGCAGCGTAGAGGTAGCGCCCATCTACGAGCAGTACTTC. Translated: CASSVEVAPIYEQYF.